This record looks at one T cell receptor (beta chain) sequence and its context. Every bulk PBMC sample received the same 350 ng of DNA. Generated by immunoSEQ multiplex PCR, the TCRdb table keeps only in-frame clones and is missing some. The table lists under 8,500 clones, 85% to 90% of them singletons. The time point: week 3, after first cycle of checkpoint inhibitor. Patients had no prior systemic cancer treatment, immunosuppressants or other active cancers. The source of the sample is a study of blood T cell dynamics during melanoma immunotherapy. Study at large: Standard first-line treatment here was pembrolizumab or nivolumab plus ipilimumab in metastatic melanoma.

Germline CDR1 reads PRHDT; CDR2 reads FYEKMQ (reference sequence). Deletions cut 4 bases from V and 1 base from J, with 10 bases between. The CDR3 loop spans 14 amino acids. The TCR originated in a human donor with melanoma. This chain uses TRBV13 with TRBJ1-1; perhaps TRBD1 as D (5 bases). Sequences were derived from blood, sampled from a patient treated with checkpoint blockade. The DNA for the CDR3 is TGTGCCAGCAGCTGGGGGACGGGGAACACTGAAGCTTTCTTT. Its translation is CASSWGTGNTEAFF. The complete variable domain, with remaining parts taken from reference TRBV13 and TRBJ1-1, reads AAGVIQSPRHLIKEKRETATLKCYPIPRHDTVYWYQQGPGQDPQFLISFYEKMQSDKGSIPDRFSAQQFSDYHSELNMSSLELGDSALYFCASSWGTGNTEAFFGQGTRLTVV.